This T cell receptor (beta chain) was recorded in a study of OX40 agonist ivuxolimab in advanced cancers. Looking at the study overall: Patients were given ivuxolimab, an antibody that agonizes OX40 (CD134). Intravenous ivuxolimab at 0.01 to 10 mg/kg was given to patients every 2 weeks.

Note on this clone: Antigen unknown.

Clones were read by immunoSEQ multiplex PCR, and TCRdb kept only the in-frame ones, dropping some. The repertoire holds some 84,000 clones, 92% seen once, with 7% to 9.5% in the top ten. The V end lost 1 base, the J end lost 6 bases, and 13 bases lay between the germline ends. Germline loops: CDR1 SGHTA, CDR2 FQGTGA. The CDR3 is made up of 14 amino acids. A history of autoimmune disease or systemic immunosuppression excluded patients. Study-level points and caveats: Partly responding patients at 0.1-3.0 mg/kg showed some of the smallest clonal expansion.

Sequencing was performed on CD4+ or CD8+ T cells sorted from blood, taken in a trial of the OX40 agonist ivuxolimab. The clonotype originates from an adult with an advanced solid tumor such as melanoma, head and neck, liver or kidney cancer. The V call is TRBV7-3, the J call TRBJ2-7; TRBD2 might be the D (6 bases). CDR3 region: CASSLSGSGSEQYF. DNA of the CDR3: TGTGCCAGCAGCTTAAGTGGTAGCGGATCCGAGCAGTACTTC.